This T cell receptor beta chain was profiled in a study of blood T cell repertoires in COVID-19. Whole-study context: COVID-19 samples from acute and convalescent phases originated in the United States, Italy and Spain. T cells, B-cell-depleted T cells, or PBMCs supplied cDNA or gDNA.

J gave up 4 bases and V 9 bases, and 6 bases lay outside the gene matches. Germline loops: CDR1 LNHDA, CDR2 SQIVND (reference sequence). This CDR3 contains 13 residues. In the original workflow: The authors estimated nucleated cell counts from reference gene primer amplification. Clones were sequenced by immunoSEQ multiplex PCR, and TCRdb holds only the in-frame ones, with some missing. The DNA was the basis for D and trimming; V, J and clone size are from that table. The sample lists 240,000 or so clones, approximately 82% occurring once. The V and J genes are TRBV19 and TRBJ1-2; 9 bases map to TRBD1. The origin of this receptor is a man aged 30 to 45 who had recovered from COVID-19. Material for sequencing was peripheral blood. The CDR3 DNA is TGTGCCAGCCGCCCGGACAGGGGCTATGGCTACACCTTC. This codes for CASRPDRGYGYTF.